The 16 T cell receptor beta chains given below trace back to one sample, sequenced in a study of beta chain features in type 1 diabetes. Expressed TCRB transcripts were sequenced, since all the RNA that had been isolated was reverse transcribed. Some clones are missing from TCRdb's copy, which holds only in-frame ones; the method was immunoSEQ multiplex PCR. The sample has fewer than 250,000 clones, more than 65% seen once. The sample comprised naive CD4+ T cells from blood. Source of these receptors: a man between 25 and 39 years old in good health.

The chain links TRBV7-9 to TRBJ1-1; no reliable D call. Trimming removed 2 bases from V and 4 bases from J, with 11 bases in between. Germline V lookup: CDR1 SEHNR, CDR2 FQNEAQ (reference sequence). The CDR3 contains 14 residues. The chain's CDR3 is CASSLTVSGTEAFF. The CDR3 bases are TGTGCCAGCAGCTTAACGGTTTCGGGCACTGAAGCTTTCTTT.

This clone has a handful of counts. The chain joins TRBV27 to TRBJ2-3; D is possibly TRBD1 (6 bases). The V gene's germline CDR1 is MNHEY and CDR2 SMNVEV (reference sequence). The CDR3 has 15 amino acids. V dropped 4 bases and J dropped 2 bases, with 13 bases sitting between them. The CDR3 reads CASSSYDRNTDTQYF. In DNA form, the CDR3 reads TGTGCCAGCAGTTCCTACGACAGGAACACAGATACGCAGTATTTT.

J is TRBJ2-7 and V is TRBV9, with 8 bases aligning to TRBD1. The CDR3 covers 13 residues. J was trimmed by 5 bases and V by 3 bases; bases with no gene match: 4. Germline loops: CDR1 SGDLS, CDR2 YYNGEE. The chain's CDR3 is CASSGGQGDEQYF. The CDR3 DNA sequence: TGTGCCAGCAGCGGAGGACAGGGAGACGAGCAGTACTTC.

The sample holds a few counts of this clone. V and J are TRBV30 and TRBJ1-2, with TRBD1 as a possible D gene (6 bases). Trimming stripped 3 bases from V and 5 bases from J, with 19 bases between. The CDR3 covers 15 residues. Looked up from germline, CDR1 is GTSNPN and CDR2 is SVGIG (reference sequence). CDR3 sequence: CAWSIRQDSKYGYTF. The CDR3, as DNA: TGTGCCTGGAGCATCAGACAGGACAGTAAATATGGCTACACCTTC.

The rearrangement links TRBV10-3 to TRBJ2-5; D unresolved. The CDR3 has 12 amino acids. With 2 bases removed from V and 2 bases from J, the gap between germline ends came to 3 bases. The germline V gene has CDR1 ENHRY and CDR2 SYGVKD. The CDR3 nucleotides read TGTGCCATCAGTGAGGAACAAGAGACCCAGTACTTC. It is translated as CAISEEQETQYF.

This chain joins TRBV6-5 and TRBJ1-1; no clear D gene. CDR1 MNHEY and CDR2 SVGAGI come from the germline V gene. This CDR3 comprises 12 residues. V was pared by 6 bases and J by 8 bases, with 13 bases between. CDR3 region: CASSRTFTEAFF. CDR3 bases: TGTGCCAGCAGCAGAACTTTCACGGAAGCTTTCTTT.

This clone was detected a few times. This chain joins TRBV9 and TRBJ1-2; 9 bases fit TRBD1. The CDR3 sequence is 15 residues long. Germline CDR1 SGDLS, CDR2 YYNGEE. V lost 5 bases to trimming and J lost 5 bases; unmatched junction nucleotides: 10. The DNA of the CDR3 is TGTGCCAGCAGTTTTCGACAGGGGGACGAGTATGGCTACACCTTC. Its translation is CASSFRQGDEYGYTF.

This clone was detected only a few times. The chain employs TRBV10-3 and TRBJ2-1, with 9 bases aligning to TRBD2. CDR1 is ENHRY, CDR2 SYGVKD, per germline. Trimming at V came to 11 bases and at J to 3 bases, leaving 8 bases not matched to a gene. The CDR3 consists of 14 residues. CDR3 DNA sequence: TGTGCCTGTTCGCGGGAGGGCCTCTACAATGAGCAGTTCTTC. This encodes CACSREGLYNEQFF.

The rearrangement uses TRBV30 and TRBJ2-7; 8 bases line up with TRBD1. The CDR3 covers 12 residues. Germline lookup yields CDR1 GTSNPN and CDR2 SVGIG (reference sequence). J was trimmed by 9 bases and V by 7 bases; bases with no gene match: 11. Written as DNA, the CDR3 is TGTGCCTTCGGGACAGGTAACACGGGGCAGTACTTC. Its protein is CAFGTGNTGQYF.

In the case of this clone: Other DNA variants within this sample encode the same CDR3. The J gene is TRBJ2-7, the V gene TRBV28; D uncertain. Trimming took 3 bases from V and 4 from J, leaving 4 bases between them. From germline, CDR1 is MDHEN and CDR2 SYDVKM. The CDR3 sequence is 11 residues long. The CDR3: CASSLGYEQYF. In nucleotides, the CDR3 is TGTGCCAGCAGTTTGGGGTACGAGCAGTACTTC.

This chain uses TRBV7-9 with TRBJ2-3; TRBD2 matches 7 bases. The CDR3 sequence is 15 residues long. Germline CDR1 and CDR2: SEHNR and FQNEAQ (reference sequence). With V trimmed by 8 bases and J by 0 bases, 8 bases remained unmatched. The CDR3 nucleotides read TGTGCCAGCGGATTGCGGGGGACGAGCACAGATACGCAGTATTTT. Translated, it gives CASGLRGTSTDTQYF.

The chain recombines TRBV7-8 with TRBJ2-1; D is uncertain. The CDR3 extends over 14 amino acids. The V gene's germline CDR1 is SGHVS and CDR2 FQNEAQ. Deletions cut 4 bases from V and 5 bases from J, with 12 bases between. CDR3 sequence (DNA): TGTGCCAGCAGCTACCCATCCAGGAACAATGAGCAGTTCTTC. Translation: CASSYPSRNNEQFF.

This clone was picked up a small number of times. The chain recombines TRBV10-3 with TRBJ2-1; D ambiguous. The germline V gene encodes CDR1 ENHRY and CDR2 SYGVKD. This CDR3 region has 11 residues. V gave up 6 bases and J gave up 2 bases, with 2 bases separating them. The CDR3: CAISTYNEQFF. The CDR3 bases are TGTGCCATCAGCACCTACAATGAGCAGTTCTTC.

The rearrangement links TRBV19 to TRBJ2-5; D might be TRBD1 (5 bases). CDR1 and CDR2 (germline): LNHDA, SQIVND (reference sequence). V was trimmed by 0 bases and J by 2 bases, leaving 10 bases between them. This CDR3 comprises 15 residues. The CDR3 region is CASSIEARQQETQYF. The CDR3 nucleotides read TGTGCCAGTAGTATAGAAGCCAGACAGCAAGAGACCCAGTACTTC.

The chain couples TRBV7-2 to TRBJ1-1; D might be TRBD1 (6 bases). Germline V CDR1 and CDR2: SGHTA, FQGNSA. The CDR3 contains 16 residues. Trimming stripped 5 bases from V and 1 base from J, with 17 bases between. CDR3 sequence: CASSDYHRERNTEAFF. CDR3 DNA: TGTGCCAGCAGCGATTATCACAGGGAGAGGAACACTGAAGCTTTCTTT.

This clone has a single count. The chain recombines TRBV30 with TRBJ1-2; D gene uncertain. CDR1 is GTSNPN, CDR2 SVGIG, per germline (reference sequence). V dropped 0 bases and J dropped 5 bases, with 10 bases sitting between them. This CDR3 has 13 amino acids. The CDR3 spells CAWSVQGRYGYTF. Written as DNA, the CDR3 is TGTGCCTGGAGTGTACAAGGGAGGTATGGCTACACCTTC.